This T cell receptor beta chain was found in a study of T cell responses to AZD1222 COVID-19 vaccine (dated by TCRdb to about 2021). Background for the entire study: TCR sequencing was performed for roughly 250 trial participants, of whom roughly 200 were given two doses of AZD1222 and around 25 were given two doses of MenACWY control vaccine. Trial participants were enrolled into age subgroups of 18-55, 56-69 and 70-plus years, which contained around 140, 26 and 57 TCR-sequenced participants, respectively. Findings and caveats that apply to the study as a whole: CD4 TCRs associated with the vaccine covered the entire spike protein, and the dominant responses were in regions 160-218 and 743-854. After two AZD1222 doses, spike-specific TCR breadth and depth were significantly higher than at day 0 and than in MenACWY recipients. Nearly half of unique spike-specific TCRs reportedly recognized epitopes outside regions mutated in the B.1.351 and B.1.1.7 variants. Conclusions about previously exposed vaccinees are limited, since just 6 or 7 AZD1222 recipients were seropositive for SARS-CoV-2 at baseline. In the small 56-69-year group, the increase in depth fell short of significance, most likely because of low power. Participants were mostly white British and included more females than males, and it was suggested by the authors that clonal diversity may have been underestimated. Because no samples from the day 14 peak response were available, repertoires could be characterized only after the peak T cell response.

Regarding this clone: The specificity of this receptor is unknown. No per-base quality is available; no much larger clone lies one base away.

Sample time point, as interpreted from the label and publication: about 28 days (+/-7) after the second vaccine dose. AZD1222 recipients given second doses at about 4 weeks or at about 12 weeks were pooled, since spike-specific TCR depth and breadth were not found to differ between the two schedules. The vaccinee samples were drawn from two UK trials, COV001 and COV002, one of which was a single-blind randomized controlled phase 2/3 trial testing AZD1222 (ChAdOx1 nCoV-19) in healthy adults. For TCRbeta chain sequencing, PBMC samples from trial participants were taken at day 0 and at day 28 after the second dose. Inclusive of the bounding cysteine and phenylalanine, the CDR3 is 14 residues long. Just the 42-base CDR3 DNA is kept, in frame starting at base 1. Trimming at the junction amounts to 2 bases on V and 2 bases on J, and the germline ends lie 9 bases apart. From a lookup of the germline V gene, CDR1 and CDR2 are SGHRS and YFSETQ.

The CDR3 regions of human TCRbeta chains were analyzed by immunosequencing. Processing in the source paper ran as follows. TCRs in the repertoires were compared against a reference library of SARS-CoV-2-specific TCRs that had been generated with the MIRA antigen-specificity platform. Breadth was defined as the fraction of unique TCRs that were SARS-CoV-2-associated. Depth was defined as the fraction of total T cells that were SARS-CoV-2-associated. Using the MIRA data, each spike-specific TCR was assigned both to the spike region to which the TCR was reactive and to a CD4 or CD8 class. Log10-transformed breadth and depth values were compared by one-way ANOVA with Sidak's multiple comparisons tests. As stored in TCRdb, this immuneACCESS dataset retains in-frame rearrangements with V and J assigned. A fraction of the clones does not appear; measured against another copy, unresolved V genes explain less than half of the discrepancy, and the remainder lacks a known reason. The DNA gave D and trimming, while V, J and clone size come from that table. In this sample the table shows roughly 92,000 clones, roughly 91% of which occur a single time. The ten largest clonotypes hold approximately 5.2% of the sample.

The clonotype comes from an adult who received the AZD1222 COVID-19 vaccine. The chain links TRBV5-1 with TRBJ2-3; there is no confident call for the D gene. This material consisted of peripheral blood, taken 28 days after the second AZD1222 dose. The DNA sequence is as follows: TGCGCCAGCAGCTTAAGTGGGATCACAGATACGCAGTATTTT. Its amino acids are CASSLSGITDTQYF.